A single sample is the source of the 16 T cell receptor beta chains below, sequenced in a study of graft-versus-host responses after intestinal transplantation (dated by TCRdb to the early 2020s). The library was obtained by the immunoSEQ multiplex PCR assay. TCRdb's version of the immuneACCESS table is confined to in-frame rearrangements and falls short of the full clone set. An unresolved V gene accounts for under half of the shortfall where checked; the remainder is of unknown origin. This sample has 20,000 to 25,000 clones in its table, and roughly 87% of those were observed once. Clones ranked in the top ten supply under 6.5% of the sample. The material sequenced was PBMCs, taken around 65 days after intestinal transplantation. The receptors were gathered from a human patient who received an intestinal transplant, so some T cells may come from the graft donor.

This clone was seen a single time. This sequence joins TRBV19 and TRBJ1-1, with unresolved D. Trimming pared 4 bases from V and 3 bases from J, leaving 9 bases between. The germline V gene has CDR1 LNHDA and CDR2 SQIVND (reference sequence). CDR3 length: 13 amino acids. The DNA of the CDR3 is TGTGCCAGTAGTAAGCAAGAGGACACTGAAGCTTTCTTT. The encoded protein is CASSKQEDTEAFF.

This chain links TRBV9 with TRBJ2-7, with 10 bases matching TRBD2. V was clipped by 2 bases and J by 6 bases; unmatched bases: 8. Germline V gene sequence: CDR1 SGDLS, CDR2 YYNGEE. The CDR3 runs 15 residues. CDR3 bases: TGTGCCAGCAGCGTGGAAAGCGGGGGGGCAAGCGAGCAGTACTTC. Translating it yields CASSVESGGASEQYF.

V and J are TRBV23-1 and TRBJ2-7; D gene unclear. TRBV23-1 is flagged as an ORF with uncertain function. The CDR3 runs 14 residues. Trimming pared 2 bases from V and 2 bases from J, leaving 10 bases between. CDR3 protein: CASSQRAPTYEQYF. CDR3 DNA: TGCGCCAGCAGTCAAAGGGCACCTACCTACGAGCAGTACTTC.

V and J are TRBV5-1 and TRBJ2-5; tentatively, D is TRBD2 (6 bases). V was shortened by 6 bases and J by 1 base, with 16 bases between the two germline ends. CDR1 and CDR2 (germline): SGHRS, YFSETQ. This CDR3 has 15 amino acids. CDR3 loop: CASMWVGGPQETQYF. The CDR3 nucleotides read TGCGCCAGCATGTGGGTGGGGGGTCCCCAAGAGACCCAGTACTTC.

J is TRBJ2-7 and V is TRBV4-3, with TRBD1 matching 8 bases. Germline loops: CDR1 LGHNA, CDR2 YSLEER. V lost 4 bases, J lost 3 bases, and 5 bases stayed unmatched. The CDR3 covers 14 residues. The CDR3 sequence is CASSPGQGDYEQYF. CDR3 in DNA: TGCGCCAGCAGCCCTGGACAGGGAGACTACGAGCAGTACTTC.

The chain is built from TRBV6-6 and TRBJ1-1; D is unclear. The CDR3 covers 15 residues. Germline V CDR1 and CDR2: MNHNY, SVGAGI (reference sequence). The ends were cut back, 5 bases at V and 5 bases at J, with 18 bases in the middle. The CDR3 sequence is CASSRDQTWGTEAFF. CDR3 coding DNA: TGTGCCAGCAGTCGAGATCAGACGTGGGGAACTGAAGCTTTCTTT.

The V and J genes are TRBV12-5 and TRBJ2-3; TRBD2 agrees at 15 bases. After removal of 6 bases from V and 4 bases from J, the junction contained 14 bases not matched to a gene. There are 19 residues in the CDR3. In germline, CDR1 is LGHNT, CDR2 FRNRAP. In DNA, the CDR3 is TGTGCTAGTGGCTGGGCGGGACTAGCGGGGGGACCCCCACCAGATACGCAGTATTTT. The encoded protein is CASGWAGLAGGPPPDTQYF.

V usage is TRBV9 and J usage is TRBJ2-7; no reliable D call. CDR3 length equals 12 residues. V was clipped by 3 bases and J by 5 bases, with 9 bases between them. Germline CDR1 and CDR2: SGDLS and YYNGEE. The CDR3 DNA sequence: TGTGCCAGCAGCGAGGGTGGAGACGAGCAGTACTTC. Protein: CASSEGGDEQYF.

The chain combines TRBV9 with TRBJ1-2; a possible D gene is TRBD1 (5 bases). The V gene lost 4 bases and the J gene lost 2 bases, with 18 bases spanning the gap. CDR1 and CDR2 (germline): SGDLS, YYNGEE. The CDR3 spans 16 residues. The CDR3 spells CASSFVTPGLNYGYTF. In nucleotides, the CDR3 is TGTGCCAGCAGCTTCGTTACTCCAGGGCTCAACTATGGCTACACCTTC.

This clone was observed once. The V gene is TRBV7-9, the J gene TRBJ1-2; D remains ambiguous. V was clipped by 4 bases and J by 4 bases, with 19 bases between them. The germline V gene has CDR1 SEHNR and CDR2 FQNEAQ (reference sequence). The CDR3 is made up of 16 amino acids. CDR3 DNA sequence: TGTGCCAGCAGCTGGGCCAGGAACATAAGTGGCTATGGCTACACCTTC. Translated: CASSWARNISGYGYTF.

The rearrangement joins TRBV29-1 to TRBJ1-2, with D perhaps TRBD1 (6 bases). Germline V lookup: CDR1 SQVTM, CDR2 ANQGSEA. This CDR3 region has 12 residues. V was clipped by 6 bases and J by 4 bases, with 12 bases between them. The CDR3 loop reads CSVLQGTYGYTF. CDR3 coding DNA: TGCAGCGTCCTTCAGGGGACCTATGGCTACACCTTC.

The chain combines TRBV14 with TRBJ1-2; TRBD1 is a possible D gene (5 bases). V dropped 5 bases and J dropped 6 bases, with 19 bases sitting between them. This CDR3 has 15 residues. Per the germline V gene, CDR1 is SGHDN and CDR2 is FVKESK. The CDR3 reads CASSILFRVGNGYTF. In nucleotides, the CDR3 is TGTGCCAGCAGCATCTTATTCAGGGTTGGGAATGGCTACACCTTC.

J is TRBJ2-5 and V is TRBV29-1; D gene ambiguous. Deletions cut 4 bases from V and 1 base from J, with 7 bases between. The CDR3 consists of 12 residues. The germline V gene has CDR1 SQVTM and CDR2 ANQGSEA. The CDR3 coding sequence is TGCAGCGTTGCGGTTCTCCAAGAGACCCAGTACTTC. This sequence encodes CSVAVLQETQYF.

The chain has TRBV19 and TRBJ1-1; 7 positions match TRBD1. Looked up from germline, CDR1 is LNHDA and CDR2 is SQIVND (reference sequence). CDR3 size: 14 residues. V gave up 3 bases and J gave up 7 bases; unmatched junction bases: 8. The CDR3 loop is CASSISGTALEAFF. CDR3 coding DNA: TGTGCCAGTAGTATCTCCGGGACAGCCCTTGAAGCTTTCTTT.

J is TRBJ2-4 and V is TRBV9; 8 positions agree with TRBD2. The CDR3 sequence is 16 residues long. CDR1 and CDR2 (germline): SGDLS, YYNGEE. Trimming took 0 bases from V and 8 from J; bases not matched to a gene: 10. This chain's CDR3 is CASSVGRDAGGDIQYF. CDR3 bases: TGTGCCAGCAGCGTAGGACGGGACGCCGGGGGGGACATTCAGTACTTC.

The chain uses TRBV4-3 and TRBJ1-2; no definite D call. The CDR3 runs to 17 residues. V was shortened by 0 bases and J by 5 bases, with 19 bases between the two germline ends. Germline V gene data show CDR1 as LGHNA and CDR2 as YSLEER. CDR3 amino acids: CASSQDPSSGVFYGYTF. Written as DNA, the CDR3 is TGCGCCAGCAGCCAAGATCCCTCGTCCGGGGTTTTTTATGGCTACACCTTC.